Following are 8 T cell receptor beta chains from one sample sequenced in a study of tumor and adjacent non-tumor tissue in lung cancer. No cell sorting was done before RNA was extracted from the tissue. More than 3 cm separated this lung sample from the edge of the tumor. The library came from three nested PCR rounds adapted from ARM-PCR protocols. TCRdb redid the calling of the multiplex PCR reads with MiXCR, one entry per CDR3 protein. The top ten hold over 35% of the sample, which has about 67,000 distinct CDR3 sequences, roughly three quarters seen once. Sequencing was performed on distant non-tumor lung tissue. The receptor source for this set is a man aged 55-75 years with non-small cell lung cancer.

V gene TRBV29-1 combines with J gene TRBJ2-7; possibly TRBD1 or TRBD2 for D (5 bases each). CDR3 length equals 12 residues. V lost 3 bases and J lost 3, with 9 bases in between. CDR1 is SQVTM, CDR2 ANQGSEA, per germline. CDR3 coding DNA: TGCAGCGTTGATTGGGACGTCTACGAGCAGTACTTC. Protein: CSVDWDVYEQYF.

The rearrangement joins TRBV5-1 to TRBJ1-2; D unresolved. CDR3 length equals 15 residues. V lost 7 bases and J 3 bases, leaving 19 bases between the germline ends. Germline V gene data show CDR1 as SGHRS and CDR2 as YFSETQ. The CDR3 is CASDSTGNFHYGYTF. In nucleotides, the CDR3 is TGCGCCAGCGATTCGACCGGGAATTTTCACTATGGCTACACCTTC.

This clonotype was seen at least ten times. The chain uses TRBV28 and TRBJ2-7, with 7 bases that match TRBD1. The J segment lost 3 bases and the V segment lost 8 bases, leaving 1 base of the junction unmatched. The CDR3 consists of 11 residues. CDR1 and CDR2 (germline): MDHEN, SYDVKM. In DNA form, the CDR3 reads TGTGCCAGCCACAGGGGCTACGAGCAGTACTTC. This translates into CASHRGYEQYF.

In regard to this clonotype: Since a much larger clone is just one base distant, this may be a read error. This chain connects TRBV28 to TRBJ2-7; D uncertain. Germline loops: CDR1 MDHEN, CDR2 SYDVKM. CDR3 length: 11 amino acids. CDR3 nucleotides: TGTGCCAGCAGTTTCTCGTACGAGCAGAACTTC. Encoded protein: CASSFSYEQNF.

Turning to this clonotype: Because it lacks the conserved phenylalanine or tryptophan at the end, this CDR3 is likely a read error. The chain employs TRBV6-1 and TRBJ2-5; 12 bases line up with TRBD2. J gave up 4 bases and V 10 bases, and 7 bases lay outside the gene matches. Germline V lookup: CDR1 MNHNS, CDR2 SASEGT. The CDR3 sequence is 14 residues long. The CDR3 DNA reads as TGTGCCACCTCCCCGACTAGCGGGAGAGAGACCCAGTACCTG. It translates to CATSPTSGRETQYL.

This clonotype was detected many times. CDR3 nucleotide sequence: TGTGCCAGCAGCTTGTCCCCGGGGACTAGCGGGAGAGGTGAGCAGTTCTTC. Its translation is CASSLSPGTSGRGEQFF. The chain couples TRBV5-5 to TRBJ2-1, with TRBD2 matching over 14 bases. CDR1 is SGHKS and CDR2 is YYEKEE in the germline V gene (reference sequence). CDR3 length: 17 residues. Trimming at V came to 1 base and at J to 9 bases, leaving 9 bases not matched to a gene.

The chain combines TRBV12-3 or TRBV12-4 with TRBJ2-7; 11 nucleotides match TRBD1. CDR3 length: 13 amino acids. V lost 9 bases and J lost 6; bases outside the gene matches: 7. This CDR3 reads CASPGTGGLEQYF. CDR3 bases: TGTGCCAGTCCCGGGACAGGGGGTCTCGAGCAGTACTTC.

Details on this clonotype: The junction differs from germline at one of its ends, possibly a read error. The chain recombines TRBV6-2 or TRBV6-3 with TRBJ2-1; TRBD2 agrees at 7 bases. The CDR3 spans 17 residues. Germline V gene lookup returns CDR1 MNHEY and CDR2 SVGEGT. CDR3 nucleotides: TGTGACAGCAGTTACAGTATACGCGGGAGTTTTCCCCCTGAGCAGTTCTTC. This gives the protein CDSSYSIRGSFPPEQFF.